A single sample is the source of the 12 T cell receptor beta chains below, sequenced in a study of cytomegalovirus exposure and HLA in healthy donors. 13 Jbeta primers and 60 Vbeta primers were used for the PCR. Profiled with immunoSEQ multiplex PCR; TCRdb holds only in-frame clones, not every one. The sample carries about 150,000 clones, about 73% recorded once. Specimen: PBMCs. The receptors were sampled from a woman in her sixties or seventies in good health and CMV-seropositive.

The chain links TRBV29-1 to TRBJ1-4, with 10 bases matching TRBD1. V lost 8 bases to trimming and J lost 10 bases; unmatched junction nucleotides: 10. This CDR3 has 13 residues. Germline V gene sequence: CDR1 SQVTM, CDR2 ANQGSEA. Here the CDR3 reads CSPLGQGNRKLFF. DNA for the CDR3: TGCAGCCCTCTGGGACAGGGGAACAGAAAACTGTTTTTT.

The chain's CDR3 is CAWSSKGGGNYGYTF. The CDR3 nucleotides are TGTGCCTGGAGTTCTAAAGGGGGGGGAAACTATGGCTACACCTTC. This rearrangement joins TRBV30 to TRBJ1-2, with D perhaps TRBD1 (6 bases). Germline lookup yields CDR1 GTSNPN and CDR2 SVGIG (reference sequence). The CDR3 sequence is 15 residues long. V was trimmed by 2 bases and J by 2 bases, leaving 15 bases between them.

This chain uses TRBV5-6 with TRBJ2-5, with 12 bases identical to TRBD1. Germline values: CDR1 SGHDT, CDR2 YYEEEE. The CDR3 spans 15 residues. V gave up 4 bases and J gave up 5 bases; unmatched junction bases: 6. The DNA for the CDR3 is TGTGCCAGCAGCGGGGGACAGGGGGCGTGGGAGACCCAGTACTTC. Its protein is CASSGGQGAWETQYF.

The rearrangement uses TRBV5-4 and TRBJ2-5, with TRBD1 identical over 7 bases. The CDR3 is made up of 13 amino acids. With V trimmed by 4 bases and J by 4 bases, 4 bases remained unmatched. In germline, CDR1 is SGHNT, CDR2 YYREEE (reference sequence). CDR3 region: CASSPTGSETQYF. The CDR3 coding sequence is TGTGCCAGCAGCCCGACAGGGTCAGAGACCCAGTACTTC.

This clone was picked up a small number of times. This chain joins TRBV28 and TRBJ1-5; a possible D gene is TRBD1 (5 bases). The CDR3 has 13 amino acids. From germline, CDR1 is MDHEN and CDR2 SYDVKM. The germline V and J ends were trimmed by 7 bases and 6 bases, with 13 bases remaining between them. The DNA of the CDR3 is TGTGCCAGCACCCGGGGGGTTATTCAGCCCCAGCATTTT. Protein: CASTRGVIQPQHF.

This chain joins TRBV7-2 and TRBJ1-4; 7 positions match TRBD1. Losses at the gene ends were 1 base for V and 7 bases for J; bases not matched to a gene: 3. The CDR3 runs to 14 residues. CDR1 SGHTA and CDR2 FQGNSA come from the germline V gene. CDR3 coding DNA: TGTGCCAGCAGCTTAGTCAGGGACAGTGAAAAACTGTTTTTT. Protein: CASSLVRDSEKLFF.

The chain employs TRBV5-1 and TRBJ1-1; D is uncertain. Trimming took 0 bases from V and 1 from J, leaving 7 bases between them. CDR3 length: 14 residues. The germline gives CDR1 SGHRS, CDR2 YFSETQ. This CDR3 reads CASSLVVANTEAFF. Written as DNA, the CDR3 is TGCGCCAGCAGCTTGGTTGTAGCGAACACTGAAGCTTTCTTT. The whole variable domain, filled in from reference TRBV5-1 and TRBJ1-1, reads KAGVTQTPRYLIKTRGQQVTLSCSPISGHRSVSWYQQTPGQGLQFLFEYFSETQRNKGNFPGRFSGRQFSNSRSEMNVSTLELGDSALYLCASSLVVANTEAFFGQGTRLTVV.

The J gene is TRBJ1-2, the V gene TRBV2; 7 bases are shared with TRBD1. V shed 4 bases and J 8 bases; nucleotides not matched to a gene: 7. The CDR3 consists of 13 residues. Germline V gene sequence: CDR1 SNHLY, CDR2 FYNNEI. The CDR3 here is CASSAGGLGGYTF. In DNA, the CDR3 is TGTGCCAGCAGTGCAGGGGGGTTGGGAGGCTACACCTTC.

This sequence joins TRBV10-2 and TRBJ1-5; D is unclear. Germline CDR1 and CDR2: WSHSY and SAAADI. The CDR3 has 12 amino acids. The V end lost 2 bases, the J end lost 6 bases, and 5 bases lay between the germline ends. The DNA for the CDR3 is TGCGCCAGCAGTGAGAACGGTCAGCCCCAGCATTTT. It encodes CASSENGQPQHF.

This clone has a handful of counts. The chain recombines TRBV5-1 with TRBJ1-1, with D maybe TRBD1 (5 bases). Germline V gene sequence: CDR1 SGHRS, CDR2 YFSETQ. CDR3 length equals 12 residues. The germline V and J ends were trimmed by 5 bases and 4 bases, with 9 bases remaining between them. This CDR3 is CASRLGATEAFF. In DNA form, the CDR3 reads TGCGCCAGCAGATTAGGGGCCACTGAAGCTTTCTTT.

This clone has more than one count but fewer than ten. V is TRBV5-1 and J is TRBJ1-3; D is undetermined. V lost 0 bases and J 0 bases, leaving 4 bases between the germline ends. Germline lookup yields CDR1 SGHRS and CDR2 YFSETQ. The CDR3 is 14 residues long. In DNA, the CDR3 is TGCGCCAGCAGCTTGGGAGGCTCTGGAAACACCATATATTTT. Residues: CASSLGGSGNTIYF.

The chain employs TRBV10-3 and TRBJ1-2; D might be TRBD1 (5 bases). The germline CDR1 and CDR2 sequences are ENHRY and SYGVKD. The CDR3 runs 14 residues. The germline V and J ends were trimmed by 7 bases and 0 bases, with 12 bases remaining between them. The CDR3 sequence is CAITEGAANYGYTF. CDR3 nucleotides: TGTGCCATCACCGAAGGGGCAGCTAACTATGGCTACACCTTC.